Following are 29 T cell receptor beta chains from one sample sequenced in a study of OX40 agonist ivuxolimab in advanced cancers. TCRdb's table, derived via immunoSEQ multiplex PCR, lists solely in-frame clones and lacks some. The table lists over 95,000 clones, roughly 95% of them singletons, with roughly 2.1% in the top ten. This specimen consisted of CD4+ or CD8+ T cells sorted from blood, obtained in a trial of the OX40 agonist ivuxolimab. All receptors come from an adult with an advanced solid tumor such as melanoma, head and neck, liver or kidney cancer.

The rearrangement uses TRBV5-6 and TRBJ1-2; 7 nucleotides align to TRBD1. Germline CDR1 and CDR2: SGHDT and YYEEEE. V lost 1 base to trimming and J lost 2 bases; unmatched junction nucleotides: 8. This CDR3 is 16 amino acids long. CDR3 loop: CASSLFTTGSNYGYTF. The CDR3 DNA sequence: TGTGCCAGCAGCTTGTTCACGACAGGGTCCAACTATGGCTACACCTTC. The full variable domain, with the rest looked up from reference TRBV5-6 and TRBJ1-2, is DAGVTQSPTHLIKTRGQQVTLRCSPKSGHDTVSWYQQALGQGPQFIFQYYEEEERQRGNFPDRFSGHQFPNYSSELNVNALLLGDSALYLCASSLFTTGSNYGYTFGSGTRLTVV.

This chain joins TRBV7-3 and TRBJ2-1; possibly TRBD2 for D (5 bases). The V and J ends lost 5 bases and 3 bases respectively, with 8 bases between them. Germline values: CDR1 SGHTA, CDR2 FQGTGA. CDR3 size: 13 residues. CDR3 region: CASSPGDYNEQFF. The CDR3 DNA reads as TGTGCCAGCAGCCCCGGGGACTACAATGAGCAGTTCTTC.

The V call is TRBV6-5, the J call TRBJ2-1, with 13 bases that match TRBD2. CDR1 and CDR2 from the germline V gene are MNHEY and SVGAGI. V was pared by 2 bases and J by 5 bases, with 3 bases of the junction left unmatched. The CDR3 extends over 16 amino acids. CDR3 amino acids: CASSYAGTSGNNEQFF. Written as DNA, the CDR3 is TGTGCCAGCAGTTACGCCGGGACTAGCGGGAACAATGAGCAGTTCTTC.

The chain carries TRBV6-4 and TRBJ1-1, with D maybe TRBD1 (6 bases). Trimming took off 5 bases at V and 5 bases at J, with 12 bases between the two ends. Germline CDR1 reads MRHNA; CDR2 reads SNTAGT. The CDR3 totals 13 residues. The CDR3 nucleotides are TGTGCCAGCAGTAGAGGGGGGCAAACTGAAGCTTTCTTT. Amino acids: CASSRGGQTEAFF.

The chain is built from TRBV9 and TRBJ1-4; 7 nucleotides match TRBD1. The CDR3 is 14 amino acids. With V trimmed by 4 bases and J by 4 bases, 4 bases remained unmatched. CDR1 is SGDLS and CDR2 is YYNGEE in the germline V gene. The CDR3 DNA is TGTGCCAGCAGCTCGACAGGGAGTAATGAAAAACTGTTTTTT. Translating gives CASSSTGSNEKLFF.

This rearrangement joins TRBV7-9 to TRBJ2-4; D unclear. Germline values: CDR1 SEHNR, CDR2 FQNEAQ (reference sequence). The CDR3 extends over 13 amino acids. Trimming removed 0 bases at V and 5 bases at J, with 5 bases between. CDR3 DNA sequence: TGTGCCAGCAGCTTAGCGCCTGAAAACATTCAGTACTTC. It is translated as CASSLAPENIQYF.

The chain employs TRBV27 and TRBJ2-3; possibly TRBD2 for D (5 bases). Germline assignment: CDR1 MNHEY and CDR2 SMNVEV (reference sequence). Trimming took 0 bases from V and 8 from J, leaving 6 bases between them. CDR3 length: 12 amino acids. In nucleotides, the CDR3 is TGTGCCAGCAGTTTATCCCGGGGTACGCAGTATTTT. Translation gives CASSLSRGTQYF.

This clone showed up just once. The chain has TRBV9 and TRBJ2-4; no reliable D call. The length of the CDR3 is 14 residues. Trimming removed 0 bases at V and 3 bases at J, with 7 bases between. Germline lookup yields CDR1 SGDLS and CDR2 YYNGEE. CDR3 sequence: CASSVGGNKNIQYF. CDR3 sequence (DNA): TGTGCCAGCAGCGTAGGCGGAAACAAAAACATTCAGTACTTC. The entire variable domain, with the rest obtained from reference TRBV9 and TRBJ2-4, is as follows: DSGVTQTPKHLITATGQRVTLRCSPRSGDLSVYWYQQSLDQGLQFLIQYYNGEERAKGNILERFSAQQFPDLHSELNLSSLELGDSALYFCASSVGGNKNIQYFGAGTRLSVL.

V and J are TRBV5-4 and TRBJ2-3, with 7 bases that match TRBD1. Unmatched junction bases numbered 9, after V lost 5 bases and J lost 3 bases. The V gene's germline CDR1 is SGHNT and CDR2 YYREEE (reference sequence). The CDR3 is 15 residues long. CDR3 loop: CASSRPGQTTDTQYF. The CDR3 coding sequence is TGTGCCAGCAGTAGGCCGGGACAGACAACAGATACGCAGTATTTT.

The chain carries TRBV6-5 and TRBJ1-3; D is uncertain. The CDR3 runs 11 residues. Trimming took 6 bases from V and 8 from J, leaving 8 bases between them. Germline CDR1 MNHEY, CDR2 SVGAGI. CDR3 in DNA: TGTGCCAGCAGGGGTTGGGACACCATATATTTT. This translates into CASRGWDTIYF.

The gene calls are TRBV28 and TRBJ1-4; no clear D gene. The V and J ends lost 4 bases and 3 bases respectively, with 9 bases between them. CDR1 MDHEN and CDR2 SYDVKM come from the germline V gene. This CDR3 region has 14 residues. DNA of the CDR3: TGTGCCAGCAGTTCCCTGGTCTCTAATGAAAAACTGTTTTTT. This sequence encodes CASSSLVSNEKLFF.

The chain has TRBV6-5 and TRBJ2-4; D is unresolved. The CDR3 is 15 amino acids. Germline loops: CDR1 MNHEY, CDR2 SVGAGI. Trimming shortened V by 4 bases and J by 7 bases, and 17 bases separated the two germline ends. The CDR3 nucleotides read TGTGCCAGCAGTTTGACGGTCCCCCCCCGGAACATTCAGTACTTC. It specifies CASSLTVPPRNIQYF.

This chain uses TRBV19 with TRBJ1-2; no firm D call. The germline V gene has CDR1 LNHDA and CDR2 SQIVND (reference sequence). CDR3 length: 11 amino acids. Deletions cut 5 bases from V and 8 bases from J, with 9 bases between. CDR3 loop: CASSLGSGYTF. CDR3 coding DNA: TGTGCCAGTAGTCTCGGAAGCGGCTACACCTTC. The whole variable domain, filled in from reference TRBV19 and TRBJ1-2, reads DGGITQSPKYLFRKEGQNVTLSCEQNLNHDAMYWYRQDPGQGLRLIYYSQIVNDFQKGDIAEGYSVSREKKESFPLTVTSAQKNPTAFYLCASSLGSGYTFGSGTRLTVV.

J is TRBJ1-2 and V is TRBV9, with D maybe TRBD1 (5 bases). CDR1 is SGDLS and CDR2 is YYNGEE in the germline V gene. The CDR3 consists of 13 residues. Trimming left V 0 bases short and J 3 bases short, with 6 bases between. CDR3 nucleotide sequence: TGTGCCAGCAGCGTAGGCAGGGACTATGGCTACACCTTC. It translates to CASSVGRDYGYTF.

This clone was picked up one time. This chain joins TRBV7-9 and TRBJ1-2; D remains unclear. V lost 3 bases and J 0 bases, leaving 8 bases between the germline ends. This CDR3 contains 14 residues. Germline CDR1 reads SEHNR; CDR2 reads FQNEAQ (reference sequence). CDR3 sequence (DNA): TGTGCCAGCAGCTTTGGCACTTCTAACTATGGCTACACCTTC. Protein: CASSFGTSNYGYTF. Supplemented by reference TRBV7-9 and TRBJ1-2, the full variable domain reads DTGVSQNPRHKITKRGQNVTFRCDPISEHNRLYWYRQTLGQGPEFLTYFQNEAQLEKSRLLSDRFSAERPKGSFSTLEIQRTEQGDSAMYLCASSFGTSNYGYTFGSGTRLTVV.

The chain is built from TRBV19 and TRBJ2-7; D unclear. The ends were cut back, 3 bases at V and 7 bases at J, with 13 bases in the middle. CDR1 LNHDA and CDR2 SQIVND come from the germline V gene (reference sequence). This CDR3 has 13 residues. As DNA, the CDR3 is TGTGCCAGTAGTATCGGTGGGGTCCGGGAGCAGTACTTC. Amino acid sequence: CASSIGGVREQYF.

This clone was picked up a small number of times. The V and J genes are TRBV30 and TRBJ1-1, with a possible D match to TRBD1 (5 bases). The CDR3 sequence is 12 residues long. Trimming cost V 4 bases and J 0 bases, with 6 bases left between them. The germline CDR1 and CDR2 sequences are GTSNPN and SVGIG (reference sequence). The CDR3, as DNA: TGTGCCTGGACAGGGTTGAACACTGAAGCTTTCTTT. It encodes CAWTGLNTEAFF.

The chain uses TRBV7-2 and TRBJ1-4; 8 positions match TRBD1. The CDR3 contains 14 residues. Trimming at V came to 5 bases and at J to 8 bases, leaving 7 bases not matched to a gene. Germline CDR1 SGHTA, CDR2 FQGNSA. CDR3 sequence reads: CASSPDREEEKLFF. CDR3 nucleotide sequence: TGTGCCAGCAGCCCGGACAGGGAGGAAGAAAAACTGTTTTTT.

This clone was counted once. The V gene is TRBV6-6, the J gene TRBJ1-2; perhaps TRBD1 as D (5 bases). Germline assignment: CDR1 MNHNY and CDR2 SVGAGI (reference sequence). V was pared by 5 bases and J by 4 bases, with 14 bases between. The CDR3 runs to 14 residues. CDR3 loop: CASSVGDVGYGYTF. Here the CDR3 DNA reads TGTGCCAGCAGTGTGGGGGACGTTGGCTATGGCTACACCTTC.

V is TRBV6-6 and J is TRBJ1-1; D ambiguous. CDR1 and CDR2 from the germline V gene are MNHNY and SVGAGI (reference sequence). The CDR3 sequence is 11 residues long. The ends were cut back, 0 bases at V and 10 bases at J, with 6 bases in the middle. The CDR3 spells CASSYSGLAFF. The CDR3 DNA follows: TGTGCCAGCAGTTACTCGGGGTTAGCTTTCTTT.

The chain recombines TRBV11-2 with TRBJ1-2; a weak D match, TRBD1 (6 bases). Trimming cost V 1 base and J 6 bases, with 18 bases left between them. CDR1 is SGHAT, CDR2 FQNNGV, per germline. The CDR3 spans 16 residues. For the CDR3, the DNA is TGTGCCAGCAGCTTAGCGACGTCAGGGGAAGAGAATGGCTACACCTTC. Amino acid sequence: CASSLATSGEENGYTF.

The chain employs TRBV7-2 and TRBJ2-5; no firm D call. V dropped 1 base and J dropped 1 base, with 13 bases sitting between them. Germline values: CDR1 SGHTA, CDR2 FQGNSA. The CDR3 covers 16 residues. The CDR3 DNA follows: TGTGCCAGCAGCTTAGATGGCAGAAACTTCCAAGAGACCCAGTACTTC. This translates into CASSLDGRNFQETQYF.

This chain joins TRBV14 and TRBJ2-3, with D unclear. The V gene's germline CDR1 is SGHDN and CDR2 FVKESK. Trimming cost V 2 bases and J 2 bases, with 5 bases left between them. The CDR3 covers 13 residues. CDR3 protein: CASSQLTTDTQYF. CDR3 DNA sequence: TGTGCCAGCAGCCAACTAACCACAGATACGCAGTATTTT.

The chain is built from TRBV7-3 and TRBJ2-1; TRBD2 aligns across 9 bases. The CDR3 sequence is 15 residues long. The germline CDR1 and CDR2 sequences are SGHTA and FQGTGA. Trimming took 3 bases from V and 4 from J; bases not matched to a gene: 4. In nucleotides, the CDR3 is TGTGCCAGCAGCTTCCTAGCGGGGAGTTACAATGAGCAGTTCTTC. Residues: CASSFLAGSYNEQFF.

This chain uses TRBV6-1 with TRBJ2-3, with D tentatively TRBD2 (5 bases). With 10 bases removed from V and 2 bases from J, the gap between germline ends came to 13 bases. CDR1 and CDR2 from the germline V gene are MNHNS and SASEGT. The CDR3 is made up of 13 amino acids. CDR3 nucleotide sequence: TGTGCCATCAAACTAGTTCTCACAGATACGCAGTATTTT. It codes for CAIKLVLTDTQYF.

The rearrangement uses TRBV27 and TRBJ2-1; D is possibly TRBD2 (6 bases). The CDR3 is made up of 13 amino acids. Germline V gene data show CDR1 as MNHEY and CDR2 as SMNVEV (reference sequence). V was clipped by 4 bases and J by 7 bases, with 11 bases between them. DNA for the CDR3: TGTGCCAGCAGTTGGCGGGGAGGAAATGAGCAGTTCTTC. Translation: CASSWRGGNEQFF.

This clone occurred a few times. J is TRBJ1-2 and V is TRBV7-9; D is unresolved. The CDR3 loop spans 14 amino acids. In germline, CDR1 is SEHNR, CDR2 FQNEAQ (reference sequence). V was pared by 2 bases and J by 3 bases, with 10 bases between. The CDR3 DNA sequence: TGTGCCAGCAGCTTAACCCCCTCCGACTATGGCTACACCTTC. As protein: CASSLTPSDYGYTF.

V and J are TRBV27 and TRBJ2-1, with unresolved D. The CDR3 loop spans 13 amino acids. The V gene's germline CDR1 is MNHEY and CDR2 SMNVEV (reference sequence). V was clipped by 4 bases and J by 7 bases, with 11 bases between them. The CDR3 DNA reads as TGTGCCAGCAGTTATAGGCTCGTTAATGAGCAGTTCTTC. Protein sequence: CASSYRLVNEQFF.

The chain recombines TRBV28 with TRBJ1-2; possibly TRBD1 for D (5 bases). The germline V gene has CDR1 MDHEN and CDR2 SYDVKM. Trimming took off 1 base at V and 8 bases at J, with 20 bases between the two ends. CDR3 length: 16 residues. The DNA for the CDR3 is TGTGCCAGCAGTTTATTTGCGGGGGAGGCGGTTGGAGGCTACACCTTC. This translates into CASSLFAGEAVGGYTF.